The T cell receptor beta chain described here comes from a study of blood T cell repertoires in COVID-19. CDR1 is MGHRA and CDR2 is YSYEKL in the germline V gene. The CDR3 sequence is 15 residues long. V was shortened by 1 base and J by 2 bases, with 11 bases between the two germline ends. Only in-frame clones appear in the TCRdb table, and some are missing; sequencing was by immunoSEQ multiplex PCR. Of about 200,000 clones in the sample, around 87% were seen once. Sequencing was done on a sample of PBMCs or T cells enriched from blood (not recorded which). The J gene is TRBJ1-2, the V gene TRBV4-1; D remains ambiguous. The source is a woman aged 40-49 years in a cohort exposed to, infected with or recovered from COVID-19 (not recorded which). The CDR3 region is CASSQVLSRNYGYTF. CDR3 DNA sequence: TGCGCCAGCAGCCAAGTTCTCTCCAGAAACTATGGCTACACCTTC.